Reported below is one TCR beta chain. Its recognized antigen is unknown. Within one base of it there is no much larger clone, and no base qualities were kept. The data were obtained in a study of cytomegalovirus exposure and HLA in healthy donors (dated by TCRdb to 2015 to 2018). For the study in its entirety: An earlier analysis of some 550 of the donors reported 276 Gb of sequence data and 117 million unique TCR beta sequences from about 179 million T cells. To decide whether each TCR beta V gene segment behaved as functional or pseudogenic, an earlier analysis of 587 of the donors relied on high-throughput TCR beta sequencing. The number of donors typed differed by locus, with about 629-630 for A, B, C, DRB1 and DQB1, more than 500 for DQA1, over 600 for DPA1, and some 450 for DPB1. Genome-wide SNP genotypes for about 55% of the roughly 670 donors were used in a later genetic analysis, which treated that subset as a discovery cohort. The study aimed to test whether signatures of past pathogen exposure could be identified by cataloging public T cell receptors. Donor age, sex, ethnicity and CMV serostatus were compiled together with the repertoire data. Every discovery cohort repertoire had been produced on one sequencing platform. The later analysis used no new phenotypic data to find candidate immune exposures, relying instead on TCR beta sequences and their occurrence across donors. On average, 235,054 unique TCR beta nucleotide sequences were sequenced per donor among roughly 430 genotyped donors of the cohort, with 15% to 20% of those sequences being non-productive. An early release that covered more than 550 HLA-typed donors contained approximately 300 gigabases of sequencing data and roughly 84 million unique TCR sequences. HLA typing included class I and class II loci at four-digit resolution. The study combined high-throughput TCR immunosequencing, statistical association of individual TCRs with disease status, and machine learning to predict cytomegalovirus infection status. The study used immunosequencing to profile the T cell repertoires of around 600 subjects and linked those repertoires to cytomegalovirus serostatus. To study patterns of TCR occurrence, a later analysis re-analyzed previously published TCR beta repertoires from hundreds of donors and added high-resolution HLA genotyping. Roughly five DR-DQ haplotypes were treated as single units for association and clustering because of strong linkage in the cohort. A separate validation cohort of over 95 different subjects was used in addition to the roughly 640-subject first cohort. Of the 300 to 500 genotyped donors, 65% to 90% were placed in the genetic ancestry cluster associated with self-reported Caucasian donors. The paper's findings and limits, for the study overall: A later genetic analysis associated a missense DCLRE1C variant with V-gene and J-gene trimming of TCR beta chains, and an independent cohort replicated the association. According to a later analysis, most CMV-associated TCR beta chains appeared to be HLA-restricted, and the HLA associations seemed to be driven largely by CMV exposure. A later analysis associated 15,000 to 20,000 TCR beta sequences with specific HLA alleles at a false discovery rate of 0.05. Several of the top co-occurrence clusters appeared to be linked to parvovirus B19, influenza, CMV and Epstein-Barr virus, according to a later analysis. Because counts were too low, some 17 rarely observed V segments, including chromosome 9 orphons, were excluded from the earlier analysis of 587 of the donors. Most TCR sequences were observed very rarely across donors, whereas some public TCRs were present in many individuals. HLA typing was unavailable for some donors at each locus, so association tests used only the typed subset. Linkage disequilibrium might explain the correlated functional status among segregating V segments, but an unknown experimental factor could not be ruled out. The classifier was reported to diagnose cytomegalovirus status with high specificity and sensitivity in both the original cohort and the validation cohort. For the cohort, immune exposure information was limited to CMV serostatus. Some IMGT-functional V segments, including TRBV6-2 and TRBV6-3, could not be told apart with the 87-base-pair reads, so those segments were excluded. Assigning TCR associations to individual alleles was difficult when HLA alleles, especially DR and DQ, strongly co-occurred. In a later analysis, TCR association rates were found to vary across HLA loci, with the most associated TCRs seen for DRB1 alleles and the fewest for HLA-C alleles. This cohort had only TCR beta chains sequenced, and the lack of alpha or paired-chain data limited which features could be detected. A few of the identified cytomegalovirus-associated TCR beta chains were confirmed in vitro to be specific for cytomegalovirus antigens. A further reported finding was that TCR beta sequences accurately predicted the HLA-A and HLA-B alleles for most subjects in the first cohort. The study gave a list of around 170 TCR beta chains associated with cytomegalovirus. A later analysis found that HLA-associated TCR beta chains were more clonally expanded and had lower generation probabilities than equally common non-associated chains. The sequencing pipeline was judged likely to have produced a cluster of highly shared sequence variants as a technical artifact. According to a later genetic analysis, donors in an Asian-associated ancestry cluster had fewer N-insertions in productive TCRs than the approximately 670-donor mean. The authors suggested that the approach could potentially be generalized to other disease states and immunological phenotypes. In an earlier analysis of 587 of the donors, most TCR beta V segments appeared in productive rearrangements about 87% or about 30% of the time, broadly matching IMGT annotations. Presence/absence analyses assumed roughly uniform sequencing depth across donors, an assumption that may not hold.

To prepare the library, the immunoSEQ multiplex PCR assay was applied. The multiplex PCR relied on a mix of 60 forward primers for TCR Vbeta segments and 13 reverse primers for TCR Jbeta segments. A multiplex PCR assay on genomic DNA amplified the CDR3 region of rearranged TCR beta genes. On the Illumina HiSeq System, the amplified TCR beta libraries were sequenced as 87-base-pair reads. The authors' analysis ran thus. Across the 700 or so repertoires, a later analysis counted 80 million or so unique TCR beta chains, about 10 million of which were shared by at least two donors. To remove PCR and sequencing errors, raw reads were error-corrected and collapsed into unique sequences using a nearest-neighbor algorithm that merged closely related sequences. V, D and J gene segments were assigned by aligning CDR3 sequences to IMGT reference sequences. For a sequence to be retained, a match of at least six nucleotides to both a V gene segment and a J gene segment was required. Rearrangements were called productive when the CDR3 lacked stop codons and stayed in frame with V and J; all others were non-productive. CDR3 was defined by IMGT convention, running from the second conserved V-encoded cysteine to the conserved J-encoded phenylalanine. The earlier analysis of roughly 590 of the donors excluded sequences that lacked an unambiguous match to a single V gene segment. An earlier analysis of roughly 590 of the donors called V segments functional above 56.7% productive rearrangements and segregating when the between-donor standard deviation exceeded 5%. A statistical classification framework was built for diagnosing cytomegalovirus status from the catalog of TCR beta chain sequences. V and J gene assignment, in a later analysis, came from comparing TCR nucleotide sequences with IMGT/GENE-DB human TR gene sequences. A later analysis assigned CDR3 sequences and most-parsimonious VDJ recombination scenarios with the TCRdist pipeline. In a later analysis, each TCR beta chain was defined by its CDR3 amino acid sequence together with its V-gene family, and reads without a unique V-gene family were excluded. In a later analysis, approximately 640 highly shared, low-generation-probability nucleotide sequences were removed to address suspected cross-contamination and a sequencing artifact. For each public chain, a later analysis derived a clonal expansion index from normalized ranks of inferred template counts within each repertoire. Generation probabilities in a later analysis came from a VDJ recombination model fitted to out-of-frame rearrangements, and those results were checked against IGoR. In a later analysis, TCR-TCR, TCR-HLA and TCR-CMV co-occurrence was scored with hypergeometric tests, and a repertoire-size bias correction was applied to TCR pairs. In a later analysis, false discovery rates were estimated by permuting HLA or CMV assignments 20 times. In a later analysis, co-occurring TCRs were grouped with DBSCAN, and TCRdist sequence similarity was added when clustering was performed within HLA-allele-positive subsets. Co-occurrence clustering excluded repertoires with fewer than 30,000 or more than 120,000 public chains, plus five with anomalous nucleotide sharing. TCRdb stores this immuneACCESS table with in-frame sequences only. Part of the clones is absent; in the studies checked, under half of the shortfall reflects unresolved V genes, and no reason is known for the rest. V and J calls and clone size are given by that table; D and trimming were obtained from the DNA. This sample has more than 200,000 clones in its table, and under 90% of those were observed once. The ten biggest clones cover over 1% of the sample.

V loses 1 base of germline sequence and J loses 3 bases, and the interval between the two ends is 11 bases. Counted from cysteine to phenylalanine, this CDR3 has 15 amino acids. Only the CDR3 portion is preserved as DNA: 45 bases, with reading frame beginning at the first base. Reading the germline V gene gives CDR1 MGHRA and CDR2 YSYEKL. The cohort consisted of more than 650 healthy bone marrow donors. At the time of sampling, all cohort members were nominally healthy, though unrecorded immune exposures were likely present. Of the approximately 620 cohort members, more than 250 had a positive CMV serostatus and about 400 had a negative one, while no CMV serostatus was recorded for the donor. Every donor gave a peripheral blood sample, and the peripheral blood mononuclear cells from that sample were used for TCR beta sequencing. The Qiagen DNeasy Blood Extraction Kit was used to extract genomic DNA from the blood cell samples.

This sequence was found in a human donor in good health. The sequenced sample consisted of PBMCs. The chain couples TRBV4-1 to TRBJ2-3; matching of 6 bases hints at TRBD2 as the D gene. The DNA is as follows: TGCGCCAGCAGCCAAGTCGCAGGGAGGACAGATACGCAGTATTTT. Its product reads: CASSQVAGRTDTQYF.